The 23 T cell receptor beta chains listed next were all sequenced from one sample in a study of glioma-infiltrating T cells. Amplification of TCR alpha and beta CDR3 regions from RNA used iRepertoire nested multiplex PCR. TCRdb reprocessed the multiplex PCR reads via MiXCR and lists one record per CDR3 protein. The data contain 150,000 to 200,000 distinct CDR3 sequences, about 31% of them seen just once; the ten biggest clones take up 20% to 25%. Sequencing was done on a sample of glioma tissue, nonneoplastic brain tissue, or PBMCs (not recorded which). Receptors were obtained from a human donor with low-grade glioma or glioblastoma, undergoing nonglioma brain surgery, or in good health (not recorded which).

This clonotype was seen a few times. Sequence at one end of the junction differs from germline and may be a read error. The rearrangement joins TRBV6-2 or TRBV6-3 to TRBJ2-5; 8 bases are a match to TRBD2. This CDR3 has 16 amino acids. Germline-derived CDR1 and CDR2 are MNHEY and SVGEGT. The CDR3, as DNA: TGCGCCAGCAGGGGAGCCCGCCCTAGCGGGCAAGAGACCCAGTACTTC. Protein sequence: CASRGARPSGQETQYF.

The chain uses TRBV12-3 or TRBV12-4 and TRBJ2-3; 7 bases agree with TRBD2. V shed 8 bases, J shed 5 bases, and the junction held 10 bases outside the gene matches. CDR3 size: 14 residues. The DNA for the CDR3 is TGTGCCAGCTGGGACGGGAGGAAGGAAGATACGCAGTATTTT. Translating gives CASWDGRKEDTQYF.

This clonotype has ten or more counts. This chain connects TRBV4-1 to TRBJ1-2, with TRBD1 as a possible D gene (5 bases). The V and J ends lost 4 bases and 4 bases respectively, with 16 bases between them. The CDR3 sequence is 15 residues long. Germline loops: CDR1 MGHRA, CDR2 YSYEKL. The DNA for the CDR3 is TGCGCCAGCAGCCCTAGTGAGGCCAGGGCCTATGGCTACACCTTC. Protein product: CASSPSEARAYGYTF.

This clonotype was counted at least ten times. The rearrangement joins TRBV6-2 or TRBV6-3 to TRBJ2-5; D unresolved. Germline assignment: CDR1 MNHEY and CDR2 SVGEGT. This CDR3 is 12 amino acids long. V dropped 6 bases and J dropped 3 bases, with 8 bases sitting between them. In DNA, the CDR3 is TGTGCCAGCAGGAGAATCAAAGAGACCCAGTACTTC. Its protein is CASRRIKETQYF.

As regards this clonotype: This may be a read error: a much more frequent sequence differs by one nucleotide. The gene calls are TRBV18 and TRBJ1-1; D gene ambiguous. CDR3 length: 16 amino acids. CDR1 is KGHSH, CDR2 LQKENI, per germline. The CDR3 loop reads CARSPVPIPTNTEAFF. The CDR3 nucleotides are TGTGCCAGATCACCGGTCCCCATCCCAACGAACACTGAAGCTTTCTTT.

The rearrangement joins TRBV6-1 to TRBJ1-6; possibly TRBD1 for D (5 bases). The V and J ends lost 5 bases and 6 bases respectively, with 14 bases between them. The CDR3 sequence is 15 residues long. Germline loops: CDR1 MNHNS, CDR2 SASEGT. CDR3 in amino acids: CASSFESDTNSPLHF. The CDR3 region has the DNA TGTGCCAGCAGTTTTGAGTCGGACACTAATTCACCCCTCCACTTT.

In its sample, this clonotype was seen many times. CDR3 loop: CASGRVGTEQFF. Here the CDR3 DNA reads TGTGCCAGCGGAAGGGTCGGGACGGAGCAGTTCTTC. This chain links TRBV6-1 with TRBJ2-1, with D perhaps matching TRBD1 or TRBD2 (5 bases each). Germline V gene sequence: CDR1 MNHNS, CDR2 SASEGT. The CDR3 extends over 12 amino acids. V dropped 8 bases and J dropped 10 bases, with 15 bases sitting between them.

To note about this clonotype: Possible read error: a much larger clone is one base away. The chain links TRBV5-6 to TRBJ1-1; the D gene is possibly TRBD1 (5 bases). This CDR3 is 14 amino acids long. From germline, CDR1 is SGHDT and CDR2 YYEEEE. V was shortened by 4 bases and J by 3 bases, with 13 bases between the two germline ends. The CDR3 is CASSLDTRYTEAFF. The CDR3 bases are TGTGCCAGCAGCCTGGACACTCGTTACACTGAAGCTTTCTTT.

This clonotype was seen ten or more times. The chain links TRBV7-6 to TRBJ2-1; D call uncertain. The germline CDR1 and CDR2 sequences are SGHVS and FNYEAQ. V was pared by 5 bases and J by 8 bases, with 13 bases between. CDR3 length: 13 residues. The CDR3 sequence: CASSRLMSDEQFF. In nucleotides, the CDR3 is TGTGCCAGCAGCCGCCTGATGTCCGATGAGCAGTTCTTC.

This clonotype was detected many times. The V call is TRBV28, the J call TRBJ2-7, with 7 bases that match TRBD2. The CDR3 length is 14 residues. The germline CDR1 and CDR2 sequences are MDHEN and SYDVKM. Trimming cost V 5 bases and J 2 bases; bases outside gene matches: 6. The CDR3 DNA is TGTGCCAGCAGTCCCGGACTAGTACCCTACGAGCAGTACTTC. It translates to CASSPGLVPYEQYF. The full variable domain, with the rest looked up from reference TRBV28 and TRBJ2-7, is DVKVTQSSRYLVKRTGEKVFLECVQDMDHENMFWYRQDPGLGLRLIYFSYDVKMKEKGDIPEGYSVSREKKERFSLILESASTNQTSMYLCASSPGLVPYEQYFGPGTRLTVT.

In its sample, this clonotype was seen many times. This sequence joins TRBV10-3 and TRBJ2-3; TRBD2 agrees at 10 bases. Unmatched junction bases numbered 3, after V lost 8 bases and J lost 1 base. The V gene's germline CDR1 is ENHRY and CDR2 SYGVKD. The length of the CDR3 is 14 residues. The CDR3 sequence: CAIGLAGGTDTQYF. Here the CDR3 DNA reads TGTGCCATCGGTCTAGCGGGAGGCACAGATACGCAGTATTTT.

Many counts were recorded for this clonotype. This chain uses TRBV4-3 with TRBJ2-3; 8 nucleotides agree with TRBD2. This CDR3 has 15 amino acids. V dropped 3 bases and J dropped 4; count of bases not matched to a gene: 6. Germline V CDR1 and CDR2: LGHNA, YSLEER. This CDR3 is CASSQGLGVADTQYF. The CDR3, as DNA: TGCGCCAGCAGCCAGGGACTAGGGGTCGCAGATACGCAGTATTTT.

The CDR3 DNA reads as TGTGCCAGCAGCCAAGTTATACAGGGGGGGTTTGAGCAGTACTTC. This gives the protein CASSQVIQGGFEQYF. The gene calls are TRBV3-1 and TRBJ2-7; TRBD1 might be the D (8 bases). Looked up from germline, CDR1 is LGHDT and CDR2 is YNNKEL (reference sequence). This CDR3 region has 15 residues. V was trimmed by 1 base and J by 7 bases, leaving 17 bases between them.

This clonotype was observed many times. CDR3: CSALSGLSYEQYF. As DNA, the CDR3 is TGCAGCGCCCTTAGCGGTCTTTCCTACGAGCAGTACTTC. The chain uses TRBV29-1 and TRBJ2-7, with a tentative D call TRBD2 (6 bases). Per the germline V gene, CDR1 is SQVTM and CDR2 is ANQGSEA. The CDR3 contains 13 residues. Deletions cut 7 bases from V and 1 base from J, with 14 bases between.

This clonotype was recorded many times. V and J are TRBV15 and TRBJ2-7, with D perhaps matching TRBD2 (5 bases). V lost 0 bases, J lost 3 bases, and 6 bases lay in between. Per germline, CDR1 LNHNV and CDR2 YYDKDF (reference sequence). The CDR3 is made up of 13 amino acids. CDR3 coding DNA: TGTGCCACCAGCAGAGATCGGGACTACGAGCAGTACTTC. Protein product: CATSRDRDYEQYF.

As for this clonotype: A single base separates this from a much larger clone, so it may be a read error. J is TRBJ2-1 and V is TRBV5-1, with D perhaps assigned TRBD1 or TRBD2 (6 bases each). From germline, CDR1 is SGHRS and CDR2 YFSETQ. The CDR3 consists of 15 residues. The CDR3 region is CASSLDRADYDEQFF. CDR3 DNA sequence: TGCGCCAGCAGCTTGGACAGGGCGGACTACGATGAGCAGTTCTTC.

The chain uses TRBV28 and TRBJ1-2; D is possibly TRBD1 (6 bases). Trimming cost V 8 bases and J 7 bases, with 11 bases left between them. Germline-derived CDR1 and CDR2 are MDHEN and SYDVKM. The CDR3 spans 11 residues. CDR3 residues: CASYREAGYTF. In DNA form, the CDR3 reads TGTGCCAGCTACAGGGAAGCTGGCTACACCTTC.

The chain links TRBV2 to TRBJ2-3; 13 bases match TRBD2. This CDR3 has 19 residues. V lost 2 bases, J lost 4 bases, and 12 bases stayed unmatched. Looked up from germline, CDR1 is SNHLY and CDR2 is FYNNEI. CDR3 in amino acids: CASSEYGLAGVCRPDTQYF. The CDR3 DNA follows: TGTGCCAGCAGTGAATATGGACTAGCGGGAGTTTGCCGCCCAGATACGCAGTATTTT.

This clonotype was seen a few times. The chain uses TRBV7-2 and TRBJ2-7; 7 bases agree with TRBD2. The CDR3 runs 15 residues. J was trimmed by 3 bases and V by 4 bases; bases with no gene match: 9. Germline CDR1 SGHTA, CDR2 FQGNSA. This CDR3 reads CASSSTAGSHYEQYF. CDR3 nucleotide sequence: TGTGCCAGCAGCTCGACAGCGGGATCCCACTACGAGCAGTACTTC. Full variable domain (remainder filled in from reference TRBV7-2 and TRBJ2-7): GAGVSQSPSNKVTEKGKDVELRCDPISGHTALYWYRQSLGQGLEFLIYFQGNSAPDKSGLPSDRFSAERTGGSVSTLTIQRTQQEDSAVYLCASSSTAGSHYEQYFGPGTRLTVT.

The V and J genes are TRBV5-1 and TRBJ2-7; the match to TRBD2 covers 9 bases. CDR3 length equals 14 residues. Germline V gene lookup returns CDR1 SGHRS and CDR2 YFSETQ. V lost 2 bases, J lost 5 bases, and 5 bases stayed unmatched. The chain's CDR3 is CASSFSGRGNEQYF. CDR3 bases: TGCGCCAGCAGCTTTAGCGGGAGAGGCAACGAGCAGTACTTC.

This clonotype showed up many times. A much more abundant neighbour one base away suggests this may be a read error. This chain links TRBV6-1 with TRBJ1-5; TRBD1 might be the D (5 bases). V gave up 4 bases and J gave up 4 bases, with 11 bases separating them. The CDR3 contains 14 residues. Germline-derived CDR1 and CDR2 are MNHNS and SASEGT. CDR3 amino acids: CASSGRGQNQPQHF. DNA for the CDR3: TGTGCCAGCAGTGGACGAGGACAAAATCAGCCCCAGCATTTT.

This clonotype was found many times. In DNA, the CDR3 is TGTGCCAGCAGCTTAAAACTAGCGGGAGCGGATACGCAGTATTTT. As protein: CASSLKLAGADTQYF. This chain uses TRBV7-3 with TRBJ2-3; 11 positions match TRBD2. Germline V gene sequence: CDR1 SGHTA, CDR2 FQGTGA. V dropped 1 base and J dropped 6; count of bases not matched to a gene: 3. The CDR3 is made up of 15 amino acids.

The chain links TRBV27 to TRBJ2-7; a weak D match, TRBD1 (5 bases). Germline CDR1 MNHEY, CDR2 SMNVEV (reference sequence). Trimming removed 4 bases from V and 2 bases from J, with 21 bases in between. CDR3 length: 17 amino acids. In nucleotides, the CDR3 is TGTGCCAGCAGTTACTCTACGAGGACAAGAGAGGCCTACGAGCAGTACTTC. Translated: CASSYSTRTREAYEQYF.